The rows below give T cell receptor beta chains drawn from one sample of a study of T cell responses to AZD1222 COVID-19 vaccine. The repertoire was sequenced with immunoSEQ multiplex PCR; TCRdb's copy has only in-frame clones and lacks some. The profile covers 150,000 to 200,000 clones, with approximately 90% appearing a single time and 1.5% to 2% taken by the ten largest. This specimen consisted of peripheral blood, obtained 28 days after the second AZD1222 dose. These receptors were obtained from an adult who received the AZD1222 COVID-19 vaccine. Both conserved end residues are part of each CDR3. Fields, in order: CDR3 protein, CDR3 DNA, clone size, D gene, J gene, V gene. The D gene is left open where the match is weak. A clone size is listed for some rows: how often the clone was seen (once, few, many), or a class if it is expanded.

CASSAIFYEQYF	TGTGCCAGCAGCGCGATTTTCTACGAGCAGTACTTC	NA	NA	TRBJ2-7	TRBV7-9
CASSIQGRMNTEAFF	TGTGCCAGTAGTATTCAGGGGCGGATGAACACTGAAGCTTTCTTT	NA	NA	TRBJ1-1	TRBV19
CASGGGPTYEQYF	TGTGCCAGCGGCGGGGGCCCTACCTACGAGCAGTACTTC	NA	NA	TRBJ2-7	TRBV6-5
CASSGPGTGGHEQYF	TGTGCCAGCAGCGGCCCCGGGACAGGGGGCCACGAGCAGTACTTC	NA	TRBD1	TRBJ2-7	TRBV7-8
CASGLVRQDRIAKNIQYF	TGTGCTAGTGGTTTGGTACGGCAGGACAGAATAGCCAAAAACATTCAGTACTTC	NA	NA	TRBJ2-4	TRBV12-5
CASSPQGLDQPQHF	TGTGCCAGCAGCCCCCAGGGTTTAGATCAGCCCCAGCATTTT	NA	NA	TRBJ1-5	TRBV27
CASSPGQYNEQFF	TGTGCCAGCAGCCCGGGACAATACAATGAGCAGTTCTTC	NA	NA	TRBJ2-1	TRBV7-6
CASSYDRGQGYEQYF	TGTGCCAGCAGCTACGACAGGGGGCAAGGGTACGAGCAGTACTTC	NA	TRBD1	TRBJ2-7	TRBV7-9
CASSSTAGPNNSPLHF	TGTGCCAGCAGCTCAACAGCCGGGCCCAATAATTCACCCCTCCACTTT	NA	NA	TRBJ1-6	TRBV11-2
CASSVPQGAYNEQFF	TGTGCCAGCAGCGTACCCCAGGGGGCCTACAATGAGCAGTTCTTC	NA	TRBD1	TRBJ2-1	TRBV9
CASSLDLVQGAYEQYF	TGTGCCAGCAGCTTAGATCTTGTACAGGGGGCCTACGAGCAGTACTTC	NA	TRBD1	TRBJ2-7	TRBV11-2
CASSVVYQETQYF	TGTGCCAGCAGCGTAGTTTACCAAGAGACCCAGTACTTC	NA	NA	TRBJ2-5	TRBV9
CASRTGGSYNSPLHF	TGTGCCAGCAGAACAGGGGGCTCCTATAATTCACCCCTCCACTTT	NA	TRBD1	TRBJ1-6	TRBV7-2
CAWSRGNQETQYF	TGTGCCTGGAGTAGAGGGAACCAAGAGACCCAGTACTTC	NA	NA	TRBJ2-5	TRBV30
CASSNSGSRYGYTF	TGTGCCAGCAGCAATTCCGGGTCGCGCTATGGCTACACCTTC	NA	NA	TRBJ1-2	TRBV5-4
CASSGELAGALGAQYF	TGCGCCAGCAGTGGGGAACTAGCGGGGGCCCTAGGGGCCCAGTACTTC	NA	TRBD2	TRBJ2-5	TRBV10-1
CASSMDGTGPAFF	TGTGCCAGTAGTATGGATGGGACAGGGCCAGCTTTCTTT	NA	TRBD1	TRBJ1-1	TRBV19
CASSLERQGVAFF	TGTGCCAGCAGCTTAGAGCGACAGGGTGTAGCTTTCTTT	NA	TRBD1	TRBJ1-1	TRBV7-2
CASSPSAGTLAKNIQYF	TGTGCCAGTAGTCCTTCAGCAGGGACCTTAGCCAAAAACATTCAGTACTTC	once	NA	TRBJ2-4	TRBV19
CASIRVGAQLYNEQFF	TGTGCCAGCATCAGAGTCGGGGCGCAATTATACAATGAGCAGTTCTTC	NA	NA	TRBJ2-1	TRBV7-9
CSVGTQLGEAFF	TGCAGCGTTGGGACCCAGCTGGGGGAAGCTTTCTTT	few	NA	TRBJ1-1	TRBV29-1
CASSWDSNYNSPLHF	TGTGCCAGCAGTTGGGACAGCAACTATAATTCACCCCTCCACTTT	NA	TRBD1	TRBJ1-6	TRBV27